The clone carrying this TCR beta chain was seen a few times. Researchers partitioned CD4+ cells into CD45RA+ naive and CD45RA-negative memory subsets. The data originate from a study of shared clonotypes between healthy human individuals. Genomic DNA of every subset was divided equally among multiple immunoSEQ plates. Profiled with immunoSEQ multiplex PCR; TCRdb holds only in-frame clones, not every one. The sample contains some 1,100,000 clones, 78% of which appear only once. This clonotype was sampled from a man aged 18 to 29 in good health. Some clones in this sample may be carry-over from other donors' samples. Sequenced material: memory CD4+ T cells from PBMCs. Subset denoted: CD45RA-negative fraction.

CDR3 nucleotides: TGTGCCAGCAGCCCAGAAGGGGGCGGATACGAGCAGTACTTC. Its translation is CASSPEGGGYEQYF. This chain joins TRBV2 and TRBJ2-7, with 7 bases aligning to TRBD1. The V segment lost 6 bases and the J segment 4 bases; nucleotides outside the gene matches: 9. The CDR3 runs to 14 residues. CDR1 and CDR2 from the germline V gene are SNHLY and FYNNEI.